Listed below are T cell receptor beta chains from one sample, sequenced in a study of graft-versus-host responses after intestinal transplantation. Only in-frame clones appear in the TCRdb table, and some are missing; sequencing was by immunoSEQ multiplex PCR. The top ten hold approximately 8% of the sample, which has 78,000 or so clones, 80% to 90% seen once. The antigens for these receptors are not known. This sample comprised unstimulated CD8+ T cells sorted from spleen or lymph node cells, obtained before transplant. Source of these receptors: a human donor who was the organ donor for an intestinal transplant. CDR3s leave out the opening cysteine and the closing phenylalanine or tryptophan.

V gene: TRBV6-1
CDR3 protein: ASSGGEEETQY

V gene: TRBV25-1
CDR3 protein: ASSEYFGAGGAF

V gene: TRBV5-1
CDR3 protein: ASSLAGVLPYEQY

V gene: TRBV7-9
CDR3 protein: ASSLRLGGYEQY

V gene: TRBV5-1
CDR3 protein: ASSPGGSWEQY

V gene: TRBV27
CDR3 protein: ASSLLWGAETQY

V gene: TRBV9
CDR3 protein: ASSVGDINYGYT

V gene: TRBV21-1
CDR3 protein: ASSKVLALGSAGGNYGYT

V gene: TRBV4-1
CDR3 protein: ASSPSPPSGSYEQY

V gene: TRBV5-8
CDR3 protein: ASSLRTGDREKLF

V gene: TRBV30
CDR3 protein: AWSYNEKLF

V gene: TRBV28
CDR3 protein: ASSTYEQY

V gene: TRBV27
CDR3 protein: ASSLGPRGGGVSYNEQF

V gene: TRBV5-1
CDR3 protein: ASSLRAGWGYT

V gene: TRBV4-1
CDR3 protein: ASSQETMGLVGSYNSPLH

V gene: TRBV6-5
CDR3 protein: ASSGTGNYGYT

V gene: TRBV7-6
CDR3 protein: ASSHATTGVGNEQF

V gene: TRBV5-8
CDR3 protein: ASSFPGLQNEKLF

V gene: TRBV5-1
CDR3 protein: ASSGWGLGLGTEAF

V gene: TRBV6-5
CDR3 protein: ASRSNARWETQY

V gene: TRBV2
CDR3 protein: AGKSGTVHTEAF

V gene: TRBV4-2
CDR3 protein: ASSQGPGAAERGGSDTQY

V gene: TRBV28
CDR3 protein: ASRGNTEAF

V gene: TRBV6-5
CDR3 protein: ASSYVGTGFNEQF

V gene: TRBV11-2
CDR3 protein: ASSGAQGGNSPLH

V gene: TRBV13
CDR3 protein: ASSSRVGATDTQY

V gene: TRBV10-3
CDR3 protein: AISAKRQGPGRDEQY

V gene: TRBV6-1
CDR3 protein: ASSTDWGQPQH

V gene: TRBV28
CDR3 protein: ASSILGITGELF

V gene: TRBV6-5
CDR3 protein: ASAPRHFSGNTIY

V gene: TRBV27
CDR3 protein: ASRFNGPSPFHEQY

V gene: TRBV27
CDR3 protein: ASSLFGGLNTEAF

V gene: TRBV30
CDR3 protein: AWSVGTTYEQY

V gene: TRBV7-8
CDR3 protein: ASSLYRGQGQSSYNSPLH

V gene: TRBV4-2
CDR3 protein: ASSQGAGGGETQY

V gene: TRBV7-6
CDR3 protein: ASSSPDEGVNTGELF

V gene: TRBV30
CDR3 protein: AWSVLDSFHSYEQY

V gene: TRBV7-3
CDR3 protein: ASSLFPGGGTDTQY

V gene: TRBV5-6
CDR3 protein: ASSLVPGADTEAF

V gene: TRBV7-8
CDR3 protein: ASSLDRLSDQPQH

V gene: TRBV6-4
CDR3 protein: ASSDRENTEAF